Ten or more counts support the clone carrying this T cell receptor beta chain. This sample was taken from a study of early T cells in non-severe SARS-CoV-2 infection. Study-level background: Sequencing of unsorted whole blood was done on bulk RNA, leaving chains unpaired.

From the 5' RACE reads, TCRdb called clonotypes with MiXCR, one entry per CDR3 protein. Among about 110,000 distinct CDR3 sequences listed, over 10% were seen once. V lost 3 bases, J lost 0 bases, and 6 bases lay in between. This CDR3 contains 13 residues. Per germline, CDR1 KGHSH and CDR2 LQKENI. The chain uses TRBV18 and TRBJ2-7; no firm D call. Sequenced input: whole blood. The sequence was obtained from an adult who was a healthcare worker with PCR-confirmed SARS-CoV-2 infection or an uninfected control (not recorded which). CDR3 in DNA: TGTGCCAGCTCACCTCAGAGCTCCTACGAGCAGTACTTC. Protein: CASSPQSSYEQYF.